This T cell receptor beta chain was sequenced for a study of beta chain features in type 1 diabetes. Background on the study: Cell yields, gender and age were similar in healthy donors and patients. Study results and limitations: Sequencing used cDNA, and cells with high TCR expression could therefore be over-represented.

Germline values: CDR1 PRHDT, CDR2 FYEKMQ (reference sequence). V gave up 0 bases and J gave up 4 bases, with 3 bases separating them. The CDR3 length is 12 residues. All of the isolated RNA was reverse transcribed, so expressed TCRB transcripts were sequenced. The repertoire was sequenced with immunoSEQ multiplex PCR; TCRdb's copy has only in-frame clones and lacks some. This repertoire shows hundreds of thousands of clones, around 68% found once; its top ten account for about 0.05%. This clone was observed a few times. Its matching antigen is unknown. One heparinised draw, averaging about 110 mL, was taken per donor.

The sequencing sample was made of naive CD4+ T cells from blood. This clonotype was sampled from a man younger than 45 in good health. The chain is built from TRBV13 and TRBJ1-1; D gene ambiguous. This CDR3 reads CASSLGVTEAFF. DNA for the CDR3: TGTGCCAGCAGCTTAGGGGTCACTGAAGCTTTCTTT.